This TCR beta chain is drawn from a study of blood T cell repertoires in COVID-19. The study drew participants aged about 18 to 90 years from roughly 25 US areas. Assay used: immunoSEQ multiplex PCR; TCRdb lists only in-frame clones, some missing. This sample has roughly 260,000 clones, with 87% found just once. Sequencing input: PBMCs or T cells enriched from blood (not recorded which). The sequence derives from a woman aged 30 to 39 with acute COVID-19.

This CDR3 reads CSVGVVRENTEAFF. Written as DNA, the CDR3 is TGCAGCGTGGGTGTGGTCCGGGAAAACACTGAAGCTTTCTTT. The chain uses TRBV29-1 and TRBJ1-1; D is unresolved. The CDR3 totals 14 residues. Germline V gives CDR1 SQVTM, CDR2 ANQGSEA. V dropped 6 bases and J dropped 2 bases, with 16 bases sitting between them.